Presented here are 18 T cell receptor beta chains from one specimen sequenced in a study of technical replicates of blood from a few donors. Method: immunoSEQ multiplex PCR; TCRdb's copy keeps in-frame clones and lacks some. The data contain more than 90,000 clones, approximately 96% of them seen just once; the ten biggest clones take up 0.2% to 0.25%. The sample consisted of T cells isolated from PBMCs. The receptors shown here come from a human donor in good health.

The J gene is TRBJ2-3, the V gene TRBV6-6; a possible D gene is TRBD2 (7 bases). V dropped 8 bases and J dropped 1 base, with 10 bases sitting between them. Per germline, CDR1 MNHNY and CDR2 SVGAGI (reference sequence). This CDR3 is 13 amino acids long. The CDR3 DNA sequence: TGTGCCAGCGGGGGGGGCCGCACAGATACGCAGTATTTT. Protein product: CASGGGRTDTQYF.

The chain couples TRBV5-1 to TRBJ2-5; 10 bases fit TRBD2. V trimming: 4 bases; J trimming: 4 bases; junction bases outside the gene matches: 10. Germline CDR1 is SGHRS and CDR2 is YFSETQ. This CDR3 is built from 16 residues. The CDR3 sequence is CASSPTGAGGGETQYF. CDR3 bases: TGCGCCAGCAGCCCCACGGGAGCGGGAGGGGGAGAGACCCAGTACTTC.

The gene calls are TRBV11-3 and TRBJ2-7; TRBD1 agrees at 8 bases. Germline V gene data show CDR1 as SGHNT and CDR2 as YENEEA. The CDR3 covers 15 residues. With 5 bases clipped from V and 7 bases from J, the junction kept 13 bases outside the gene matches. The CDR3 protein is CASSLTGTGDEEQYF. CDR3 nucleotide sequence: TGTGCCAGCAGCCTCACCGGGACAGGCGATGAGGAGCAGTACTTC.

This chain links TRBV28 with TRBJ1-2, with D uncertain. Germline CDR1 is MDHEN and CDR2 is SYDVKM. Between the trimmed V and J ends, which lost 5 bases and 4 bases, there was a span of 11 bases. This CDR3 has 13 residues. DNA for the CDR3: TGTGCCAGCAGTATGGGAGAAAGCTATGGCTACACCTTC. Amino acids: CASSMGESYGYTF.

The chain employs TRBV19 and TRBJ1-4, with a weak D call TRBD1 (6 bases). V lost 5 bases to trimming and J lost 5 bases, with 15 bases between them. In germline, CDR1 is LNHDA, CDR2 SQIVND (reference sequence). The CDR3 is 15 amino acids. This CDR3 is CASSPSRDNNEKLFF. The DNA for the CDR3 is TGTGCCAGTAGTCCCTCTCGGGACAACAATGAAAAACTGTTTTTT.

DNA of the CDR3: TGTGCCAGCAGCTTAGCGGCCAGGGGGCGTGACGAGCAGTACTTC. It translates to CASSLAARGRDEQYF. The chain joins TRBV7-9 to TRBJ2-7; TRBD1 aligns across 8 bases. This CDR3 spans 15 amino acids. V dropped 0 bases and J dropped 5; count of bases not matched to a gene: 6. Per germline, CDR1 SEHNR and CDR2 FQNEAQ (reference sequence). The variable domain in full, with the rest retrieved from reference TRBV7-9 and TRBJ2-7, is DTGVSQNPRHKITKRGQNVTFRCDPISEHNRLYWYRQTLGQGPEFLTYFQNEAQLEKSRLLSDRFSAERPKGSFSTLEIQRTEQGDSAMYLCASSLAARGRDEQYFGPGTRLTVT.

The genes are TRBV6-5 and TRBJ1-4; the D is unclear. This CDR3 has 15 residues. Germline lookup yields CDR1 MNHEY and CDR2 SVGAGI. The V gene lost 2 bases and the J gene lost 0 bases, with 7 bases spanning the gap. Written as DNA, the CDR3 is TGTGCCAGCAGTTACCGGGGTTCAACTAATGAAAAACTGTTTTTT. Amino acids: CASSYRGSTNEKLFF.

In this sample, this clone turned up once. J is TRBJ2-1 and V is TRBV6-1; TRBD2 matches at 9 bases. The trim removed 4 bases at V and 0 bases at J, leaving 10 bases unmatched. Germline V lookup: CDR1 MNHNS, CDR2 SASEGT. The CDR3 is 18 amino acids. The CDR3 nucleotides are TGTGCCAGCAGTGTGGGAACTAGCGGGCCTACCTCCTACAATGAGCAGTTCTTC. Translating it yields CASSVGTSGPTSYNEQFF.

The rearrangement links TRBV6-1 to TRBJ2-1; 12 bases are shared with TRBD2. CDR1 is MNHNS, CDR2 SASEGT, per germline. CDR3 length: 15 amino acids. Germline trimming cut 3 bases from V and 10 bases from J; bases unmatched to any gene: 7. The DNA for the CDR3 is TGTGCCAGCAGTGATTGGGCTAGCGGGAGGGGCGAGCAGTTCTTC. It specifies CASSDWASGRGEQFF.

This chain links TRBV19 with TRBJ1-2; unclear D gene. V was cut by 5 bases and J by 6 bases, with 10 bases left in between. The length of the CDR3 is 12 residues. CDR1 LNHDA and CDR2 SQIVND come from the germline V gene (reference sequence). The CDR3 is CASSVGAHGYTF. The CDR3, as DNA: TGTGCCAGTAGTGTTGGAGCCCATGGCTACACCTTC.

The gene calls are TRBV7-9 and TRBJ1-1; D is unresolved. The CDR3 runs 14 residues. V shed 1 base and J shed 0 bases, with 6 bases lying between them. The germline V gene encodes CDR1 SEHNR and CDR2 FQNEAQ (reference sequence). The CDR3 loop reads CASSLGTLNTEAFF. In DNA, the CDR3 is TGTGCCAGCAGCTTAGGGACTCTGAACACTGAAGCTTTCTTT.

The J gene is TRBJ2-7, the V gene TRBV21-1; the table's TRBD2 call for D was not verified on the DNA. TRBV21-1 counts as a pseudogene. This CDR3 has 15 amino acids. Here the CDR3 DNA reads TGTGCCAGCAGCACCGGGACTAGCGACACCTACGAGCAGTACTTC. It codes for CASSTGTSDTYEQYF.

This clone came up a few times. The chain employs TRBV10-1 and TRBJ1-1; D is unresolved. CDR1 is WNHNN, CDR2 SYGVQD, per germline (reference sequence). V was trimmed by 0 bases and J by 8 bases, leaving 10 bases between them. This CDR3 comprises 13 residues. Written as DNA, the CDR3 is TGCGCCAGCAGTGAGTCATGGGAGGGAGAAGCTTTCTTT. It translates to CASSESWEGEAFF.

This rearrangement joins TRBV5-5 to TRBJ2-7; 7 nucleotides align to TRBD2. The CDR3 has 16 residues. CDR1 and CDR2 from the germline V gene are SGHKS and YYEKEE (reference sequence). The ends lost 0 bases at V and 0 bases at J; junction bases unmatched: 6. The CDR3 spells CASSLAGGESSYEQYF. The CDR3 bases are TGTGCCAGCAGCTTGGCTGGGGGGGAGAGCTCCTACGAGCAGTACTTC.

This clone came up once. The CDR3: CASSDRDSEKLFF. The DNA of the CDR3 is TGTGCCAGCAGTGACAGGGACTCTGAAAAACTGTTTTTT. J is TRBJ1-4 and V is TRBV6-1; TRBD1 might be the D (5 bases). The ends were cut back, 3 bases at V and 7 bases at J, with 9 bases in the middle. From germline, CDR1 is MNHNS and CDR2 SASEGT. The CDR3 runs 13 residues.

The table lists this clone with a count of one. The rearrangement uses TRBV6-1 and TRBJ2-5; the D is unclear. The CDR3 is 14 amino acids. Germline CDR1 reads MNHNS; CDR2 reads SASEGT. Trimming removed 3 bases from V and 0 bases from J, with 8 bases in between. CDR3 in amino acids: CASSEMRYQETQYF. The DNA of the CDR3 is TGTGCCAGCAGTGAGATGCGGTACCAAGAGACCCAGTACTTC.

This clone showed up just once. The rearrangement joins TRBV28 to TRBJ2-1; possible D gene TRBD2, 5 bases. Germline assignment: CDR1 MDHEN and CDR2 SYDVKM. The CDR3 totals 15 residues. V was shortened by 6 bases and J by 0 bases, with 12 bases between the two germline ends. This CDR3 reads CASSRGPGSYNEQFF. The CDR3 region has the DNA TGTGCCAGCAGCCGGGGTCCCGGCTCCTACAATGAGCAGTTCTTC.

This rearrangement joins TRBV5-1 to TRBJ1-4, with 9 bases that match TRBD1. Per germline, CDR1 SGHRS and CDR2 YFSETQ. The CDR3 is 14 residues long. V lost 4 bases, J lost 6 bases, and 4 bases stayed unmatched. Written as DNA, the CDR3 is TGCGCCAGCAGCAGACAGGGGGGAGATGAAAAACTGTTTTTT. Encoded protein: CASSRQGGDEKLFF.